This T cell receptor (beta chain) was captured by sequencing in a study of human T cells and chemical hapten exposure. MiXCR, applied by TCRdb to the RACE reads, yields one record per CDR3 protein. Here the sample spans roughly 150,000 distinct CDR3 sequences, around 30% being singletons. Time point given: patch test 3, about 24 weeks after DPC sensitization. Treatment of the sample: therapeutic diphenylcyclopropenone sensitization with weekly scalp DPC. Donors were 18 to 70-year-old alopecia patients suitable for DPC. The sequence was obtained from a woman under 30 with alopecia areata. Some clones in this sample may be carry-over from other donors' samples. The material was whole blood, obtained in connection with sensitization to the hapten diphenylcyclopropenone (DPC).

In nucleotides, the CDR3 is TGTGCCAGCAGCTTTCGGTCGGGACATGCTAATGAAAAACTGTTTTTT. Translating gives CASSFRSGHANEKLFF. The chain combines TRBV7-2 with TRBJ1-4; tentative D call: TRBD1 (6 bases). This CDR3 has 16 amino acids. V was trimmed by 3 bases and J by 3 bases, leaving 14 bases between them. Germline V lookup: CDR1 SGHTA, CDR2 FQGNSA. The full variable domain, completed using reference TRBV7-2 and TRBJ1-4, is GAGVSQSPSNKVTEKGKDVELRCDPISGHTALYWYRQSLGQGLEFLIYFQGNSAPDKSGLPSDRFSAERTGGSVSTLTIQRTQQEDSAVYLCASSFRSGHANEKLFFGSGTQLSVL.